The subject of this entry is one T cell receptor beta chain. What antigen it recognizes has not been identified. Per-base qualities were not stored, and no clone one base away is much larger. There are 15 amino acids in the CDR3, from cysteine to phenylalanine inclusive. The sequence is cut down to CDR3 DNA, 45 bases in frame from base 1. V is cut back by 4 bases and J by 5 bases, with 8 bases in the junction unmatched. For CDR1 and CDR2, the germline V gene lists SGDLS and YYNGEE. This record comes from a study of blood T cell repertoires in COVID-19 (dated by TCRdb to the early 2020s). Regarding the complete study: The collaborator samples originated in the United States, Italy and Spain and spanned the acute and convalescent phases of COVID-19. The prospective study material was composed of cDNA or gDNA derived from T cells, B-cell-depleted T cells, or PBMCs. The dataset comprised deeply sampled blood TCRbeta repertoires from subjects exposed to, actively infected with, or recovered from COVID-19. The repertoires were released in a freely available public database intended as a resource for research on the immune response to SARS-CoV-2. Samples came from the ongoing ImmuneRACE study (first 160 participants) plus 1,254 subjects from 6 global collaborators. Sample metadata almost always included a de-identified subject ID, COVID-19 status, age in years and sex. Where HLA class I and class II types were available, the types were taken from metadata supplied by the sample provider, not from assay-based typing.

The immunoSEQ Assay, a bias-controlled multiplex PCR, was used to amplify TCRbeta CDR3 regions from genomic DNA. Regarding the original processing steps: The number of nucleated cells in each sample was estimated by amplification of reference gene primers within the assay. Sequence reads were collapsed and filtered to measure the absolute abundance of every unique TCRbeta CDR3 rearrangement. For each sample, productive Simpson clonality was calculated as the square root of Simpson's diversity index across productive rearrangements. The table comes from immuneACCESS by way of TCRdb, which keeps in-frame sequences with V and J called. Part of the clones is missing from these tables; in studies checked, under half for an unresolved V gene and the rest for unknown reasons. The V and J calls and clone size were taken over from that table, and D and trimming were inferred from the DNA. This sample has about 56,000 clones in its table, and around 92% of those were observed once. Around 20% of the sample is held by the ten biggest clonotypes.

Each collaborating institution followed its own protocols to collect whole blood in K2EDTA tubes. For TCRbeta analysis, collaborators shipped samples in one of three forms: frozen whole blood, isolated PBMCs, or DNA extracted from either of those sample types. Study-wide conclusions, independent of this receptor: The amount of clinical and demographic metadata varied by source and participant and was provided uncurated.

This sequence uses TRBV9 and TRBJ2-2; 7 bases in between match TRBD1. The sequencing sample was made of peripheral blood. This clonotype was obtained from a human donor in a cohort sampled during active COVID-19. The DNA reads as follows: TGTGCCAGCAGCTCCCGACAGGGAGATACCGGGGAGCTGTTTTTT. The translation is CASSSRQGDTGELFF.